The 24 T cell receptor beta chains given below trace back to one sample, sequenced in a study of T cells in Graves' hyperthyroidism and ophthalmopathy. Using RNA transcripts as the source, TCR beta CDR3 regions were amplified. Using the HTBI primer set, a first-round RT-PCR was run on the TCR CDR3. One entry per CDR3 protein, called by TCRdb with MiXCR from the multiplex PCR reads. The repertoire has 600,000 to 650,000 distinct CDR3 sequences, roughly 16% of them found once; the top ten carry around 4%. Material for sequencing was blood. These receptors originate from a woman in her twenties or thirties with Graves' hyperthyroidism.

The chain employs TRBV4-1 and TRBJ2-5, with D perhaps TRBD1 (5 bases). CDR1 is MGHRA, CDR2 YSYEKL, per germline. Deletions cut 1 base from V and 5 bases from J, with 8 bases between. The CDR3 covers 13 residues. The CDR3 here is CASSQVSGETQYF. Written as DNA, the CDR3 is TGCGCCAGCAGCCAAGTATCAGGGGAGACCCAGTACTTC.

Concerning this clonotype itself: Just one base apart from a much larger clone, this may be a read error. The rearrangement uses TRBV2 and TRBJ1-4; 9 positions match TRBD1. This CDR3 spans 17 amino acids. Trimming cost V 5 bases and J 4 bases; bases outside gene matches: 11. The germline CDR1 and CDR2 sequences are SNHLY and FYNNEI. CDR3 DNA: TGTGCCAGCAGTTCACGGCGGGACAGGGACCTTAATGAAAAACTGTTTTTT. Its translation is CASSSRRDRDLNEKLFF.

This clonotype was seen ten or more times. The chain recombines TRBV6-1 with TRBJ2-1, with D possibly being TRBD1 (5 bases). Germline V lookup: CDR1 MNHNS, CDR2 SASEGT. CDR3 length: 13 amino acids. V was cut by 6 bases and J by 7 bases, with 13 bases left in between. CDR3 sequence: CASSQGSLNEQFF. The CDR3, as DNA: TGTGCCAGCAGCCAGGGCTCCCTGAATGAGCAGTTCTTC.

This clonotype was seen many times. The DNA of the CDR3 is TGCAGTGCTAGGGGACAGGGGGCCCAAGAGACCCAGTACTTC. This gives the protein CSARGQGAQETQYF. This chain uses TRBV20-1 with TRBJ2-5, with 12 bases fitting TRBD1. Germline CDR1 is DFQATT and CDR2 is SNEGSKA (reference sequence). V trimming: 3 bases; J trimming: 1 base; junction bases outside the gene matches: 0. This CDR3 has 14 residues.

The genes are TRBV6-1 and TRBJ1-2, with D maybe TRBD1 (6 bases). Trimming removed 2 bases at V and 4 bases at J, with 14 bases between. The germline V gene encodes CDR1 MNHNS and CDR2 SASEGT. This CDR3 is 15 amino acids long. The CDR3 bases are TGTGCCAGCAGTGAACGCGACAGGACCACCTATGGCTACACCTTC. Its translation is CASSERDRTTYGYTF.

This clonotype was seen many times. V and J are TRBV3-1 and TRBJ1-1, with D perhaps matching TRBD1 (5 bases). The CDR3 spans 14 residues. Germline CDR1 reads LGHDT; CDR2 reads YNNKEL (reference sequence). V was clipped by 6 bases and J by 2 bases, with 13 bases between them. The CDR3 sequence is CASSRRGFNTEAFF. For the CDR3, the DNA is TGTGCCAGCAGTCGTCGGGGGTTTAACACTGAAGCTTTCTTT.

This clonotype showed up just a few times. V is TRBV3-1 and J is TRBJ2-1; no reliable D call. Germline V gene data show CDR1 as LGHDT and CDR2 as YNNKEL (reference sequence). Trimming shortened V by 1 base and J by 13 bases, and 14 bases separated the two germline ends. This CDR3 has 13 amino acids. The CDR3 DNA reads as TGTGCCAGCAGCCAAGTACTTCTCGAGGCTCAGTTCTTC. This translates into CASSQVLLEAQFF.

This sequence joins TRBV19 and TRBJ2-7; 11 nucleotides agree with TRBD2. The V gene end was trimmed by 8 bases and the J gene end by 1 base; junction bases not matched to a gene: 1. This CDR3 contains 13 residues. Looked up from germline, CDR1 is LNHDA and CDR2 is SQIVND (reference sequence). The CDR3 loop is CASASGGSYEQYF. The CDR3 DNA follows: TGTGCCAGTGCTAGCGGGGGGTCCTACGAGCAGTACTTC. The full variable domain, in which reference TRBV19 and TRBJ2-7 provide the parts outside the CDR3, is DGGITQSPKYLFRKEGQNVTLSCEQNLNHDAMYWYRQDPGQGLRLIYYSQIVNDFQKGDIAEGYSVSREKKESFPLTVTSAQKNPTAFYLCASASGGSYEQYFGPGTRLTVT.

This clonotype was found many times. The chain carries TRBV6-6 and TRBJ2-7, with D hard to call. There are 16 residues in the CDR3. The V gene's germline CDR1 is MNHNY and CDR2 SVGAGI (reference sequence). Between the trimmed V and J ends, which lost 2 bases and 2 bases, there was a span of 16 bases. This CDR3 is CASSYTPTPSAYEQYF. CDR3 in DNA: TGTGCCAGCAGTTACACCCCGACTCCCTCAGCCTACGAGCAGTACTTC.

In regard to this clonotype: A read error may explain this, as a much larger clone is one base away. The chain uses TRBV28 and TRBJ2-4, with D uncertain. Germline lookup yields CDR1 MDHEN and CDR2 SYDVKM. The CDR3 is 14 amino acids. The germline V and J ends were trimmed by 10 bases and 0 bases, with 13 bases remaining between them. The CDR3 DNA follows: TGTGCCAACAGCCCGGAAATAGCCAAAAACATTCAGTACTTC. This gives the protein CANSPEIAKNIQYF. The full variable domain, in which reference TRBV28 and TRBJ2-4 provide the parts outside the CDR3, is DVKVTQSSRYLVKRTGEKVFLECVQDMDHENMFWYRQDPGLGLRLIYFSYDVKMKEKGDIPEGYSVSREKKERFSLILESASTNQTSMYLCANSPEIAKNIQYFGAGTRLSVL.

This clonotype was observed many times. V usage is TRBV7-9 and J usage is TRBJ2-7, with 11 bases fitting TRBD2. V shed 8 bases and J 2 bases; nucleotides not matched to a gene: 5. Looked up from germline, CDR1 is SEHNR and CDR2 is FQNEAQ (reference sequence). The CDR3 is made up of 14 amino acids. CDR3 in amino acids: CASGATSGTYEQYF. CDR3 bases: TGTGCCAGCGGCGCGACTAGCGGGACCTACGAGCAGTACTTC.

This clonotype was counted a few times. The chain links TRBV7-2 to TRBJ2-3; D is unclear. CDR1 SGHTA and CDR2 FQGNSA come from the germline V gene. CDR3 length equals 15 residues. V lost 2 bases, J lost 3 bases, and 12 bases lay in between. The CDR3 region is CASSLLPETTDTQYF. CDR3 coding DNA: TGTGCCAGCAGCTTACTGCCGGAGACAACAGATACGCAGTATTTT. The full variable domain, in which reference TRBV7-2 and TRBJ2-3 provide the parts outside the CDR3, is GAGVSQSPSNKVTEKGKDVELRCDPISGHTALYWYRQSLGQGLEFLIYFQGNSAPDKSGLPSDRFSAERTGGSVSTLTIQRTQQEDSAVYLCASSLLPETTDTQYFGPGTRLTVL.

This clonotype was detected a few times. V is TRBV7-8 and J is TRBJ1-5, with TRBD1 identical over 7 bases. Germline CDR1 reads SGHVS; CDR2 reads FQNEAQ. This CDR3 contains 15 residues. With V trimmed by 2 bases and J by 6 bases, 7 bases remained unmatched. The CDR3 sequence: CASSLNRGPSQPQHF. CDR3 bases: TGTGCCAGCAGCTTAAACAGGGGACCAAGTCAGCCCCAGCATTTT.

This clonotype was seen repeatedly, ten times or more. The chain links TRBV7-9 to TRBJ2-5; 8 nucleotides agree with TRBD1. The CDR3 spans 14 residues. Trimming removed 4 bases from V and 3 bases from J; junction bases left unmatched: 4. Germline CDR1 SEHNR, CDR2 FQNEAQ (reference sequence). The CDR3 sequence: CASSSLDREETQYF. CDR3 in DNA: TGTGCCAGCAGCTCCTTGGACAGGGAAGAGACCCAGTACTTC.

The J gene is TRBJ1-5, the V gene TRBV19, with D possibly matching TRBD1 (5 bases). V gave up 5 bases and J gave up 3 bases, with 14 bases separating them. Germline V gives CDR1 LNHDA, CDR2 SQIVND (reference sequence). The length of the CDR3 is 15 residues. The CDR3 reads CASSVQGRPNQPQHF. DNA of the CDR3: TGTGCCAGTAGTGTCCAGGGCAGACCCAATCAGCCCCAGCATTTT. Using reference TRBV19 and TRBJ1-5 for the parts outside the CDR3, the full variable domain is DGGITQSPKYLFRKEGQNVTLSCEQNLNHDAMYWYRQDPGQGLRLIYYSQIVNDFQKGDIAEGYSVSREKKESFPLTVTSAQKNPTAFYLCASSVQGRPNQPQHFGDGTRLSIL.

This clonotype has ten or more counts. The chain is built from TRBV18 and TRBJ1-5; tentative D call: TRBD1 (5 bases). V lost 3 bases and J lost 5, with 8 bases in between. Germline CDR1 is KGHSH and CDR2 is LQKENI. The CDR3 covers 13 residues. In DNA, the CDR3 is TGTGCCAGCTCACCGGACATCTATCAGCCCCAGCATTTT. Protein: CASSPDIYQPQHF.

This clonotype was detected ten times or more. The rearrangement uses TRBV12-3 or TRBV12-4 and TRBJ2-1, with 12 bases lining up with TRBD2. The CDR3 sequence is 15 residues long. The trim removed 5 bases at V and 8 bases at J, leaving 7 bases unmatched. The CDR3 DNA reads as TGTGCCAGCAGTACCGGGACTAGCGGGTGGGATGAGCAGTTCTTC. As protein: CASSTGTSGWDEQFF.

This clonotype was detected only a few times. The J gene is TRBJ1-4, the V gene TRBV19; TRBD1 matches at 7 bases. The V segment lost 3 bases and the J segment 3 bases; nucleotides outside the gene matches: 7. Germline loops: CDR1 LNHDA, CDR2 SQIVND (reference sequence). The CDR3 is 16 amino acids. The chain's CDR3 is CASSIGGGASNEKLFF. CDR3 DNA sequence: TGTGCCAGTAGTATTGGAGGGGGCGCATCTAATGAAAAACTGTTTTTT.

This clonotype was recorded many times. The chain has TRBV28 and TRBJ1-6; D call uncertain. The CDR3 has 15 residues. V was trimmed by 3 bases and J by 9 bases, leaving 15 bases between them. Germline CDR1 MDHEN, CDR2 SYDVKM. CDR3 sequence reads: CASSFDHLGGSPLHF. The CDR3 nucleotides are TGTGCCAGCAGTTTTGACCACCTCGGCGGTTCACCCCTCCACTTT.

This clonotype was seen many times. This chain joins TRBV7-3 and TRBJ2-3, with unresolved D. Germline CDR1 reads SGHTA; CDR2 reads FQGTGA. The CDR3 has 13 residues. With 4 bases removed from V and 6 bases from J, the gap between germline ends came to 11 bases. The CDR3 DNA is TGTGCCAGCAGCTCCCGGTTCGGGGATACGCAGTATTTT. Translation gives CASSSRFGDTQYF.

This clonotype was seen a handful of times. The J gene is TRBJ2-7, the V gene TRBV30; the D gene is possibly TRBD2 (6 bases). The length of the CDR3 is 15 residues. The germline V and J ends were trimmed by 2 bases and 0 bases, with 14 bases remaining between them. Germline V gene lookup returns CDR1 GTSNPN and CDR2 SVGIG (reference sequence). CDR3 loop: CAWSPPGLHSYEQYF. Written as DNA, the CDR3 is TGTGCCTGGAGTCCCCCGGGACTTCACTCCTACGAGCAGTACTTC.

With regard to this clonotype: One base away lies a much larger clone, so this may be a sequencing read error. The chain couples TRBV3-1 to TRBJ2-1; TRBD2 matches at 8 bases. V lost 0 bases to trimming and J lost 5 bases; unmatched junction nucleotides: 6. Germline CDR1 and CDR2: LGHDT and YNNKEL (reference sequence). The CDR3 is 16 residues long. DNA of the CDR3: TGTGCCAGCAGCCAAGACTCTAGCGGGCTCCACAATGAGCAGTTCTTC. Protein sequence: CASSQDSSGLHNEQFF.

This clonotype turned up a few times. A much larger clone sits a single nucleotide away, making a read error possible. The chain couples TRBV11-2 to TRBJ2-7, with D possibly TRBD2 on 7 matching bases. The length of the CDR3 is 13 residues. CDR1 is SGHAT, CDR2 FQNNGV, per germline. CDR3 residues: CASSFGGAYEQHF. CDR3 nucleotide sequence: TGTGCCAGCAGCTTTGGGGGGGCCTACGAGCAGCACTTC. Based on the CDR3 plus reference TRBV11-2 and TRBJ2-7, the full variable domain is EAGVAQSPRYKIIEKRQSVAFWCNPISGHATLYWYQQILGQGPKLLIQFQNNGVVDDSQLPKDRFSAERLKGVDSTLKIQPAKLEDSAVYLCASSFGGAYEQHFGPGTRLTVT.

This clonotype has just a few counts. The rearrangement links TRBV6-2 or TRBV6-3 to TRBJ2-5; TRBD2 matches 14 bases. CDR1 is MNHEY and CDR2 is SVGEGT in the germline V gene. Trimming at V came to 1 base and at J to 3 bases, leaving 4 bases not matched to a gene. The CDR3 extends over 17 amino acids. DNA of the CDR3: TGTGCCAGCAGTTACTTGGGACTAGCGGGAGAGAAAGAGACCCAGTACTTC. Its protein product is CASSYLGLAGEKETQYF.